This is a list of T cell receptor beta chains from one sample in a study of T cell repertoires in cytomegalovirus infection. Antigens for these TCRs are unknown. TCRdb itself ran the reads through MiXCR, one entry per CDR3 protein. The profile shows about 83,000 distinct CDR3 sequences, 25% to 30% of them singletons. The source material was CD8+ T cells from cultured PBMCs, sampled from culture after CMV antigen stimulation. Receptors originate from a human donor in good health (CMV status not recorded). Some clones in this sample may be carry-over from other donors' samples. The CDR3 runs from the conserved cysteine through the conserved F or W. The D gene is left open where the match is weak. Clone size is given for some rows only: seen once, a few or many times, or a class if the clone is expanded.

J | D | size | V | CDR3 | DNA
TRBJ2-3 | - | many | TRBV7-2 | CASSLFADTQYF | TGTGCCAGCAGCTTATTCGCAGATACGCAGTATTTT
TRBJ1-3 | TRBD1 | few | TRBV2 | CASSKQGVGGNTIYF | TGTGCCAGCAGCAAACAGGGGGTTGGTGGAAACACCATATATTTT
TRBJ2-7 | TRBD1 | - | TRBV29-1 | CSVRQGVGEQYF | TGCAGCGTCAGACAGGGAGTCGGGGAGCAGTACTTC
TRBJ2-3 | TRBD2 | - | TRBV28 | CASSFQAGGTTDTQYF | TGTGCCAGCAGTTTCCAAGCGGGGGGCACTACAGATACGCAGTATTTT
TRBJ1-2 | - | - | TRBV27 | CASSHDGSYGYTF | TGTGCCAGCAGTCATGACGGTTCCTATGGCTACACCTTC
TRBJ1-4 | - | once | TRBV19 | CASSLTREELFF | TGTGCCAGTAGTTTGACAAGGGAAGAACTGTTTTTT
TRBJ2-5 | TRBD1 | - | TRBV27 | CASSHWTGNKETQYF | TGTGCCAGCAGCCATTGGACAGGGAATAAAGAGACCCAGTACTTC
TRBJ1-1 | - | - | TRBV10-3 | CAISPTDMNTEAFF | TGTGCCATCAGCCCGACGGACATGAACACTGAAGCTTTCTTT
TRBJ1-1 | - | - | TRBV7-6 | CASSSGRGDTEAFF | TGTGCCAGCAGTTCCGGACGGGGGGACACTGAAGCTTTCTTT
TRBJ2-7 | TRBD1 | - | TRBV2 | CASSSPGQGTYEQYF | TGTGCCAGCAGTTCTCCGGGACAGGGAACCTACGAGCAGTACTTC
TRBJ1-4 | - | - | TRBV7-9 | CASITPSGANEKLFF | TGTGCCAGCATCACTCCGTCGGGGGCTAATGAAAAACTGTTTTTT
TRBJ1-1 | - | - | TRBV7-9 | CASSPPRRDTEAFF | TGTGCCAGCAGCCCTCCTCGACGGGACACTGAAGCTTTCTTT
TRBJ2-1 | TRBD2 | - | TRBV19 | CASSIDGGASEQFF | TGTGCCAGTAGTATAGACGGGGGGGCCAGTGAGCAGTTCTTC
TRBJ2-7 | TRBD2 | - | TRBV7-6 | CASSLERGPSYEQYF | TGTGCCAGCAGCTTAGAGCGGGGGCCCTCCTACGAGCAGTACTTC
TRBJ1-5 | - | many | TRBV28 | CASSLPGLSNQPQHF | TGTGCCAGCAGTTTACCCGGGTTGAGCAATCAGCCCCAGCATTTT
TRBJ2-7 | - | few | TRBV19 | CASSMGPGYEQYF | TGTGCCAGTAGTATGGGGCCAGGCTACGAGCAGTACTTC
TRBJ1-1 | - | few | TRBV30 | CAWSVQGFTEAFF | TGTGCCTGGAGTGTACAGGGATTTACTGAAGCTTTCTTT
TRBJ1-1 | TRBD1 | - | TRBV7-9 | CASSSYRGGTEAFF | TGTGCCAGCAGCTCTTACAGGGGTGGCACTGAAGCTTTCTTT
TRBJ2-1 | - | few | TRBV19 | CASSISPRGHNEQFF | TGTGCCAGTAGTATAAGCCCCCGGGGACACAATGAGCAGTTCTTC
TRBJ1-1 | - | once | TRBV6-2/TRBV6-3 | CASSYSTGYTEAFF | TGTGCCAGCAGTTACTCGACCGGTTACACTGAAGCTTTCTTT
TRBJ2-3 | TRBD2 | - | TRBV5-1 | CASSARGLGERTDTQYF | TGCGCCAGCAGCGCTAGAGGACTAGGGGAGAGGACAGATACGCAGTATTTT
TRBJ2-1 | TRBD1 | - | TRBV19 | CASSMSGTDCNEQFF | TGTGCCAGTAGTATGTCCGGGACAGACTGCAATGAGCAGTTCTTC
TRBJ2-5 | TRBD2 | - | TRBV6-6 | CASSPDSGDYQETQYF | TGTGCCAGCAGTCCCGATAGCGGGGACTACCAAGAGACCCAGTACTTC
TRBJ2-7 | - | - | TRBV19 | CASSIGFGEQYF | TGTGCCAGTAGTATAGGGTTCGGCGAGCAGTACTTC
TRBJ2-2 | TRBD1 | - | TRBV10-3 | CAISESGTEKNTGELFF | TGTGCCATCAGTGAGTCAGGGACAGAAAAAAACACCGGGGAGCTGTTTTTT
TRBJ1-1 | - | - | TRBV5-1 | CASAVMGDTEAFF | TGCGCCAGCGCGGTCATGGGGGACACTGAAGCTTTCTTT
TRBJ1-2 | - | many | TRBV10-3 | CATNTAGGYTF | TGTGCCACAAATACCGCCGGTGGCTACACCTTC
TRBJ1-4 | - | few | TRBV12-3/TRBV12-4 | CASSILRATNEKLFF | TGTGCCAGCAGCATCTTACGTGCAACTAATGAAAAACTGTTTTTT
TRBJ1-1 | - | - | TRBV12-3/TRBV12-4 | CASSFSLDTEAFF | TGTGCCAGCAGTTTTAGCCTCGACACTGAAGCTTTCTTT
TRBJ2-7 | - | - | TRBV5-1 | CASSGGNSYEQYF | TGCGCCAGCAGCGGAGGGAACTCCTACGAGCAGTACTTC
TRBJ1-1 | - | - | TRBV19 | CASSVGITEAFF | TGTGCCAGTTCTGTCGGGATAACTGAAGCTTTCTTT
TRBJ2-3 | - | - | TRBV7-8 | CASSLDWGTQYF | TGTGCCAGCAGCTTAGATTGGGGTACGCAGTATTTT
TRBJ2-7 | TRBD1 | few | TRBV27 | CASSSRQGAYEQYF | TGTGCCAGCAGTTCACGACAGGGGGCCTACGAGCAGTACTTC
TRBJ2-1 | TRBD2 | few | TRBV5-1 | CASSEGLGAGEQFF | TGCGCCAGCAGCGAGGGACTAGGAGCCGGTGAGCAGTTCTTC
TRBJ2-7 | TRBD1 | many | TRBV5-5 | CASSLGQGVWDEQYF | TGTGCCAGCAGCTTGGGACAGGGGGTCTGGGACGAGCAGTACTTC
TRBJ1-5 | - | - | TRBV28 | CASSPLYMFSNQPQHF | TGTGCCAGCAGTCCCTTGTATATGTTTAGCAATCAGCCCCAGCATTTT
TRBJ2-7 | - | - | TRBV4-1 | CASSLRGSYEQYF | TGCGCCAGCAGCCTGAGGGGTTCCTACGAGCAGTACTTC
TRBJ2-2 | - | - | TRBV9 | CASSVGQVTTGELFF | TGTGCCAGCAGCGTAGGTCAGGTAACCACCGGGGAGCTGTTTTTT
TRBJ1-6 | - | - | TRBV5-1 | CASSSTGSSYNSPLHF | TGCGCCAGCAGCTCGACTGGGAGCTCCTATAATTCACCCCTCCACTTT
TRBJ2-1 | - | few | TRBV24-1 | CATTDPLSDEQFF | TGTGCCACCACGGACCCATTATCAGATGAGCAGTTCTTC
TRBJ2-1 | - | few | TRBV5-6 | CASSLRGTSYNEQFF | TGTGCCAGCAGCTTGAGGGGGACCTCCTACAATGAGCAGTTCTTC
TRBJ1-2 | - | - | TRBV19 | CATSRELPVEGALNYGYTF | TGTGCCACCAGCAGGGAGCTCCCCGTTGAAGGAGCTCTTAACTATGGCTACACCTTC
TRBJ1-1 | - | - | TRBV6-5 | CASSYSGFGTEAFF | TGTGCCAGCAGTTACTCGGGGTTTGGCACTGAAGCTTTCTTT
TRBJ1-1 | TRBD1 | few | TRBV6-5 | CASSYLPRQQGSGEAFF | TGTGCCAGCAGTTACTTGCCCCGCCAACAGGGGAGTGGTGAAGCTTTCTTT
TRBJ2-3 | TRBD2 | many | TRBV7-2 | CASSPKTSGGSTSTDTQYF | TGTGCCAGCAGCCCGAAGACTAGCGGGGGGTCTACTAGCACAGATACGCAGTATTTT
TRBJ2-2 | - | few | TRBV20-1 | CSARDVHTGELFF | TGCAGTGCTAGGGATGTGCACACCGGGGAGCTGTTTTTT
TRBJ2-4 | TRBD1 | few | TRBV7-6 | CASSSDREVAKNIQYF | TGTGCCAGCAGCTCTGACAGGGAAGTGGCCAAAAACATTCAGTACTTC
TRBJ2-7 | - | - | TRBV4-3 | CASSLSGTSSYEQYF | TGCGCCAGCAGCTTAAGCGGCACAAGCTCCTACGAGCAGTACTTC
TRBJ2-1 | - | few | TRBV20-1 | CSARDLKGRDNEQFF | TGCAGTGCTAGAGACCTGAAGGGCAGGGACAATGAGCAGTTCTTC
TRBJ2-1 | - | - | TRBV3-1 | CASSPKGLKSEGPLGNEQFF | TGTGCCAGCAGCCCGAAGGGTTTAAAGTCGGAGGGGCCCCTAGGGAATGAGCAGTTCTTC
TRBJ2-7 | - | many | TRBV20-1 | CSARGRDLVNYEQYF | TGCAGTGCTAGGGGACGGGACCTAGTCAACTACGAGCAGTACTTC
TRBJ1-2 | - | - | TRBV12-3/TRBV12-4 | CASSLAGGALLGYTF | TGTGCCAGCAGTCTGGCCGGGGGGGCGCTCCTCGGCTACACCTTC